This T cell receptor (beta chain) was recovered during a study of blood T cell repertoires in COVID-19. Across the whole study: Some COVID-19 samples were acute and others convalescent; all came from the United States, Italy and Spain. T cells, B-cell-depleted T cells, or PBMCs supplied cDNA or gDNA.

The CDR3 has 17 residues. The V end was cut by 3 bases, the J end by 8 bases, with 26 bases between. Germline values: CDR1 DFQATT, CDR2 SNEGSKA (reference sequence). The protocol was immunoSEQ multiplex PCR, while the TCRdb copy is restricted to in-frame clones and leaves out a portion. The table lists over 150,000 clones, about nine tenths of them singletons. The source is a man aged 18 to 29 with acute or convalescent COVID-19. The sequenced sample consisted of peripheral blood. The gene calls are TRBV20-1 and TRBJ2-1; tentative D call: TRBD1 (5 bases). CDR3: CSASMVDIEVLQDEQFF. For the CDR3, the DNA is TGCAGTGCTAGTATGGTTGACATTGAGGTTCTACAGGATGAGCAGTTCTTC.